Below, 2 T cell receptor beta chains from the same sample are listed, as sequenced in a study of CD8 T cells in ankylosing spondylitis. Study observations and caveats: A TCR beta motif of roughly 8 highly homologous variants seemed to mark ankylosing spondylitis blood.

What these receptors recognize is not known. Each CDR3 protein is one row after TCRdb ran MiXCR on the 5' RACE reads. Here the sample spans 700,000 to 850,000 distinct CDR3 sequences, about 11% being singletons. Sequenced input: blood, either unsorted or a sorted T cell fraction (not recorded which). The source is a male donor with ankylosing spondylitis.

The chain recombines TRBV20-1 with TRBJ2-1; 7 nucleotides align to TRBD2. Germline lookup yields CDR1 DFQATT and CDR2 SNEGSKA (reference sequence). V gave up 7 bases and J gave up 5 bases; unmatched junction bases: 8. CDR3 length: 13 amino acids. CDR3 amino acids: CSVSGGGDNEQFF. CDR3 nucleotide sequence: TGCAGTGTCAGTGGGGGGGGAGACAATGAGCAGTTCTTC.

Ten or more counts support this clonotype. The chain links TRBV29-1 to TRBJ1-2; a possible D gene is TRBD1 (5 bases). From germline, CDR1 is SQVTM and CDR2 ANQGSEA. The CDR3 is 14 amino acids. Trimming took off 5 bases at V and 5 bases at J, with 18 bases between the two ends. In nucleotides, the CDR3 is TGCAGCGTTTCAGGGACTTTCCAACTTTATGGCTACACCTTC. Translation: CSVSGTFQLYGYTF.